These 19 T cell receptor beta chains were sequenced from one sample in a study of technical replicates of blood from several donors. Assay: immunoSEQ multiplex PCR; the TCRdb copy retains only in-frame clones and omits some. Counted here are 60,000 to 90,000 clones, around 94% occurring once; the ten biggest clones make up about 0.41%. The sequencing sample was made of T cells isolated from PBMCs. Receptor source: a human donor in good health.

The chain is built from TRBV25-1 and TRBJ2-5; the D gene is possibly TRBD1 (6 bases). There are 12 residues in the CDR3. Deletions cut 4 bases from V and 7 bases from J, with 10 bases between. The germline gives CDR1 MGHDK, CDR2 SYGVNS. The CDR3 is CASSGTVGTQYF. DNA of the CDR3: TGTGCCAGCAGTGGGACAGTTGGGACCCAGTACTTC.

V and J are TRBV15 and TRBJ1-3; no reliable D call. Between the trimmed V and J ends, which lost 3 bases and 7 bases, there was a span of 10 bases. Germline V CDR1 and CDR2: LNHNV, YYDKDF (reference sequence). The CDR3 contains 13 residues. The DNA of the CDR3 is TGTGCCACCAGCAGGACCGAGGAGAACACCATATATTTT. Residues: CATSRTEENTIYF.

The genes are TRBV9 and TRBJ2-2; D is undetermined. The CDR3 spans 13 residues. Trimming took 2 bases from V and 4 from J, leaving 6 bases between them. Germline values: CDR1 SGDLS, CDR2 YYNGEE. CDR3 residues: CASSVTSTGELFF. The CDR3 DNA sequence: TGTGCCAGCAGCGTGACATCCACCGGGGAGCTGTTTTTT.

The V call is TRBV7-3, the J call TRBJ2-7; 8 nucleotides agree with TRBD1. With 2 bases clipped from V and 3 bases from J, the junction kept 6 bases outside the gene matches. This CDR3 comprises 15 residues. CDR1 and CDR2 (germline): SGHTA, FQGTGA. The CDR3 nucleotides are TGTGCCAGCAGCTTAGGCGGACAGGGATTCTACGAGCAGTACTTC. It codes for CASSLGGQGFYEQYF.

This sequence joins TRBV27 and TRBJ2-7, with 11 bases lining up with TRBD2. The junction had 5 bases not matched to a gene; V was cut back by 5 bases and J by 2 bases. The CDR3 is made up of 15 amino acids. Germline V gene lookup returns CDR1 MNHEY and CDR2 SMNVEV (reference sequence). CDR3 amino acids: CASSGLLAGAYEQYF. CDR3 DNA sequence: TGTGCCAGCAGTGGTTTACTAGCGGGAGCCTACGAGCAGTACTTC.

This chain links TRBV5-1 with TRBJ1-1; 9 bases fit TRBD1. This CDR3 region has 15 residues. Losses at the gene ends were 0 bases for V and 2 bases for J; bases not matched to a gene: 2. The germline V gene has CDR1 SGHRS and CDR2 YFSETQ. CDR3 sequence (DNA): TGCGCCAGCAGCTTGGAGGGACAGGGAAACACTGAAGCTTTCTTT. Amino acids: CASSLEGQGNTEAFF.

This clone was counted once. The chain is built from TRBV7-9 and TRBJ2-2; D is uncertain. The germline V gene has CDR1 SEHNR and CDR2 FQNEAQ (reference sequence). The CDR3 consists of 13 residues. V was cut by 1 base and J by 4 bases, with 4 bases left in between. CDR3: CASSLGGTGELFF. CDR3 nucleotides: TGTGCCAGCAGCTTAGGAGGCACCGGGGAGCTGTTTTTT.

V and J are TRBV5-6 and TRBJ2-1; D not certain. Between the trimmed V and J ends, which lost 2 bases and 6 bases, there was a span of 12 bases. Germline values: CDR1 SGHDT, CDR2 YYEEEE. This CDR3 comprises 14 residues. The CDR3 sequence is CASSFQDDGNEQFF. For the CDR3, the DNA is TGTGCCAGCAGCTTCCAGGATGATGGCAATGAGCAGTTCTTC.

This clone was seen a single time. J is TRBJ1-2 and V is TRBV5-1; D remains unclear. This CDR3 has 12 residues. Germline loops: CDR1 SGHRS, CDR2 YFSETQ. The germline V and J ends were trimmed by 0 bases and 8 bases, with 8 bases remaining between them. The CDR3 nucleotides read TGCGCCAGCAGCTTGGCTCAGACAGGCTACACCTTC. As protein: CASSLAQTGYTF.

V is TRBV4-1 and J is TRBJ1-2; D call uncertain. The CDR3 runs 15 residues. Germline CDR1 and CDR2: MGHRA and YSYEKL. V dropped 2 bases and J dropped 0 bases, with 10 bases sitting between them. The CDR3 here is CASSQLDNSNYGYTF. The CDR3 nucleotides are TGCGCCAGCAGCCAACTCGACAACTCTAACTATGGCTACACCTTC.

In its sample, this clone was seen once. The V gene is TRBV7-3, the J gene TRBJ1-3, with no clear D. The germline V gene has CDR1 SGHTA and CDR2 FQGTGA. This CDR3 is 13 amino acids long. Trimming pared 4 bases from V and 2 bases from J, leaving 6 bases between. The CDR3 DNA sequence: TGTGCCAGCAGCTCCTACGCTGGAAACACCATATATTTT. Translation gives CASSSYAGNTIYF.

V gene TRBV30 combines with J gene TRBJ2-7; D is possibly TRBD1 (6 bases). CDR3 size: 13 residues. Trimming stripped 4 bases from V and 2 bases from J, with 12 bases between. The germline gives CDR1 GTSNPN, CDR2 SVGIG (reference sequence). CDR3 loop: CAWTDRSPYEQYF. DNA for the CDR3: TGTGCCTGGACCGACAGGTCCCCCTACGAGCAGTACTTC.

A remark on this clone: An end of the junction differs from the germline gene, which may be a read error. The DNA of the CDR3 is TGTGCCAGCAGGACTAGCTCCCACGAGCAGTACTTC. Its translation: CASRTSSHEQYF. V is TRBV6-5 and J is TRBJ2-7, with 7 bases lining up with TRBD2. From germline, CDR1 is MNHEY and CDR2 SVGAGI. CDR3 length: 12 amino acids.

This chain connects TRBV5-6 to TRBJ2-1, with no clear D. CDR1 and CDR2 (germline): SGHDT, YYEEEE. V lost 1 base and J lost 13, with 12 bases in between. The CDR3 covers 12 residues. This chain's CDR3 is CASSLRGINQFF. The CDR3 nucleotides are TGTGCCAGCAGCTTGAGAGGAATCAACCAGTTCTTC.

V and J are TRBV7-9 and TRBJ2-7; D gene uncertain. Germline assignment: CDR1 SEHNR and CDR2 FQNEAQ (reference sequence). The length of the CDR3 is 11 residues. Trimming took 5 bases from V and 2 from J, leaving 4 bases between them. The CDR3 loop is CASSDTYEQYF. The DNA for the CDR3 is TGTGCCAGCAGCGACACCTACGAGCAGTACTTC.

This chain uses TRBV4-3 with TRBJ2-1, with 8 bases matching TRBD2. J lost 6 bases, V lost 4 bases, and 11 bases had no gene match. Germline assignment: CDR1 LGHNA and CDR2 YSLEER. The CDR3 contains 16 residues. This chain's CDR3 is CASSLNSGRLGNEQFF. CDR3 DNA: TGCGCCAGCAGCCTAAACAGCGGGAGATTGGGCAATGAGCAGTTCTTC.

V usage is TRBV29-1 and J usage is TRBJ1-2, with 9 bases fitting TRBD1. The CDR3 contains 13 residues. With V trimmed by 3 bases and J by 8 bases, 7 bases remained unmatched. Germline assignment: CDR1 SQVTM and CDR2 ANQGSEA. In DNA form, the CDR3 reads TGCAGCGTTGATCTACAGGGGGCACGGGGCTACACCTTC. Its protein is CSVDLQGARGYTF.

CDR3 DNA sequence: TGTGCCGCAGGGACTACGCAGTTCTTC. The encoded protein is CAAGTTQFF. The chain joins TRBV11-2 to TRBJ2-1; 7 bases are a match to TRBD2. The CDR3 is made up of 9 amino acids. Germline V gene sequence: CDR1 SGHAT, CDR2 FQNNGV. V lost 11 bases and J lost 12; bases outside the gene matches: 4.

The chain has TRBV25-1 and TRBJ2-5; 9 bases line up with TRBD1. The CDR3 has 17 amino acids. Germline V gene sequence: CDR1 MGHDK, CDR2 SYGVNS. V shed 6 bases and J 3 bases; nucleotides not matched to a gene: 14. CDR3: CASSSYLGQGRKETQYF. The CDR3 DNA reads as TGTGCCAGCAGCTCCTACCTCGGACAGGGGAGAAAAGAGACCCAGTACTTC.